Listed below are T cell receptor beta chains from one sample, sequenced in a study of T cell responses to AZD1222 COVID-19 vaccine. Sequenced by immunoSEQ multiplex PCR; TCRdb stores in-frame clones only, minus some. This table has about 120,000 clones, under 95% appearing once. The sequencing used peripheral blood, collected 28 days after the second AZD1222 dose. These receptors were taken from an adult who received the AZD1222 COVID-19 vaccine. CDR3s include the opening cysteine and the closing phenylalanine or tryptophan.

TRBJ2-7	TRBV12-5	CASGSGQGYSYEQYF
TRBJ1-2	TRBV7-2	CASSPGQPNYGYTF
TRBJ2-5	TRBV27	CASKLEGMETQYF
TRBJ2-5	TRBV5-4	CASSSPTGPETQYF
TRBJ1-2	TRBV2	CASSSGQLVGYTF
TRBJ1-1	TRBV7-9	CASSFPKGVDWGTEAFF
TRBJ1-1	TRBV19	CASSQINTEAFF
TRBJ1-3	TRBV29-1	CSVEGYGNTIYF
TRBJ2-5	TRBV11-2	CASSSIRETQYF
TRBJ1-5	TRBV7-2	CASSLDRSLNQPQHF
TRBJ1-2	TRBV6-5	CASTGANYGYTF
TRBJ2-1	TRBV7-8	CASSSSGRKYNEQFF
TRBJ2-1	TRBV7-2	CASISPPVREQFF
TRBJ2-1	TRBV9	CASSVEAGNSYNEQFF
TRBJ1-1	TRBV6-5	CASSYSSRGDTEAFF
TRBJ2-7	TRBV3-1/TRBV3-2	CASSQGPSGTYEQYF
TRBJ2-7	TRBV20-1	CSAGRLYEQYF
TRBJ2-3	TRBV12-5	CASGLTLTDTQYF
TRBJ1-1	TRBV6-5	CASSYFRYTEAFF
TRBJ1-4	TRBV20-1	CSASLGTSNEKLFF
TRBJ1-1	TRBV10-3	CAIKQGTTEAFF
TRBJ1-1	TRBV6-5	CASRVKTTEAFF
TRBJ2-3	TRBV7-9	CASSLSQGADTQYF
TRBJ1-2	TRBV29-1	CSAGQGVDGYTF
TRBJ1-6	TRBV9	CASSVGTGGNSPLHF
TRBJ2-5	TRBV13	CASSFSRVETQYF
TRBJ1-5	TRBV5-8	CASSFQGRSNQPQHF
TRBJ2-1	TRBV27	CASSSGSSYNEQFF
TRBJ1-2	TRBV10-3	CAISETRDRGFYGYTF
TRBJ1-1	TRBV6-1	CASSLQGTDTEAFF
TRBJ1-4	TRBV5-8	CASSKGQGTATNEKLFF
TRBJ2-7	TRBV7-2	CASSQSSGGTPWEQYF
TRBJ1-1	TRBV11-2	CASSTWTGGVTEAFF
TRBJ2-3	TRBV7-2	CASSRDRHSTDTQYF
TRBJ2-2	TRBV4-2	CASPGGGGNTGELFF
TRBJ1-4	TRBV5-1	CASSRTGNNEKLFF
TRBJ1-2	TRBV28	CASSLGDYGYTF
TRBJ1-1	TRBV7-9	CASSLLRQGGTEAFF
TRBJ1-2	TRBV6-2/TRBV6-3	CASSLWTGANYGYTF
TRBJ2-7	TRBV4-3	CASSQAQGAYEQYF
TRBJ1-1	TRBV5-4	CASSLVSRNTEAFF
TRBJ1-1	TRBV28	CASSPVEPSYLEAFF
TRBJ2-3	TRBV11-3	CASSFGGRATDTQYF